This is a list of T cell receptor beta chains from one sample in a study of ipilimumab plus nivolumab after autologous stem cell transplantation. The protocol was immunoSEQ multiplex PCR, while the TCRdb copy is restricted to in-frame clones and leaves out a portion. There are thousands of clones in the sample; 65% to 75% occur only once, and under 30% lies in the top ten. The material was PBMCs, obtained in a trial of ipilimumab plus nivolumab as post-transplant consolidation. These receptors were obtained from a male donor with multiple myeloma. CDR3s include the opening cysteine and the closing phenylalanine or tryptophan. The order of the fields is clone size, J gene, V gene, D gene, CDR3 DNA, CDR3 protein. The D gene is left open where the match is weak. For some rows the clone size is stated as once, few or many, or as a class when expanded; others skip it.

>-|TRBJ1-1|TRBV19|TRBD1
TGTGCCAGTAGTGACAGGGGAAGGCTCGAAGCTTTCTTT
CASSDRGRLEAFF
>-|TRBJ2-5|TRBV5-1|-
TGCGCCAGCACCTCACTACCGACAGTTTACGGAGAGACCCAGTACTTC
CASTSLPTVYGETQYF
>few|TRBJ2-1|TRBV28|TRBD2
TGTGCCAGCACCGGGACTAGCCCCTACAATGAGCAGTTCTTC
CASTGTSPYNEQFF
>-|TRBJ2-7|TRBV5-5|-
TGTGCCAGCAGCTTGGCTTACGAGCAGTACTTC
CASSLAYEQYF
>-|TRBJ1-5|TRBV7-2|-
TGTGCCAGCAGCCCGTACCTGGGGGTGCGGGGACAGCCCCAGCATTTT
CASSPYLGVRGQPQHF
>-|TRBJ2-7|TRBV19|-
TGTGCCAGTAGTCTGAGGCCTAGCTCCTACGAGCAGTACTTC
CASSLRPSSYEQYF
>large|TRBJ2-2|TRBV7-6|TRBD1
TGTGCCAGCAGCTTAGCACAGGGGGACACCGGGGAGCTGTTTTTT
CASSLAQGDTGELFF
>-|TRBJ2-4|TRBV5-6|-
TGTGCCAGCAGCCCAGACCGAAGACTAAACATTCAGTACTTC
CASSPDRRLNIQYF
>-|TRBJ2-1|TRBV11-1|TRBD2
TGTGCCAGCAGCTTTAGCGGGAGCCCCTACAATGAGCAGTTCTTC
CASSFSGSPYNEQFF
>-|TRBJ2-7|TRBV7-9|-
TGTGCCAGCAGCCCCACGGGGGCCTACGAGCAGTACTTC
CASSPTGAYEQYF
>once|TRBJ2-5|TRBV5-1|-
TGCGCCAGCAGCTTTGATCAAGAGACCCAGTACTTC
CASSFDQETQYF
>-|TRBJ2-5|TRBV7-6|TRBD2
TGTGCCAGCAGCTTATTTGCGGGAGGTGAGGAGACCCAGTACTTC
CASSLFAGGEETQYF
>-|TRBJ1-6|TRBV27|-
TGTGCCAGCAGTCTAGAAAGCGCCTATAATTCACCCCTCCACTTT
CASSLESAYNSPLHF
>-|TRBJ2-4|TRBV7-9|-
TGTGCCAGCAGCCCGATCAGAGGCGGACCGGCCAAAAACATTCAGTACTTC
CASSPIRGGPAKNIQYF
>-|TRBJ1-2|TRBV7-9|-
TGTGCCAGCAGGGGGATTTCTAACTATGGCTACACCTTC
CASRGISNYGYTF
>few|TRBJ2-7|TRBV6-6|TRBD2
TGTGCCAGCAGGGCGACTAGCGGGGTTGCCTACGAGCAGTACTTC
CASRATSGVAYEQYF
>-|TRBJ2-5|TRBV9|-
TGTGCCAGCAGCGTTAGCCCGGTCGGATACCAAGAGACCCAGTACTTC
CASSVSPVGYQETQYF
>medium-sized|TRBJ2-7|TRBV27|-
TGTGCCAGCACTTCGAGGAGTGGGGAGCAGTACTTC
CASTSRSGEQYF
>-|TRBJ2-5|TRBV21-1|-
TGTGCCAGCAGAGGTAGCGGGGGGGCCGAGGAGACCCAGTACTTC
CASRGSGGAEETQYF
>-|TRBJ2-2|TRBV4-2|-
TGTGCCAGCAGCTTAGTCGGGGGTACCGGGGAGCTGTTTTTT
CASSLVGGTGELFF
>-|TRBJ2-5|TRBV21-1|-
TGTGCCAGCAGCACCTGGCGGGGGGAAGGGGAGACCCAGTACTTC
CASSTWRGEGETQYF
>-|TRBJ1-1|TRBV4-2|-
TGTGCCAGCAGCCCCAGTCCGAGGAACACTGAAGCTTTCTTT
CASSPSPRNTEAFF
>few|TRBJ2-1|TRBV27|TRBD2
TGTGCCAGCAGTTTCGCCCTAGCGGGAGTCAATGAGCAGTTCTTC
CASSFALAGVNEQFF
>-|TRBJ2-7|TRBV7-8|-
TGTGCCAGCAGCCCCTGGACCTGGGGGGAGCAGTACTTC
CASSPWTWGEQYF
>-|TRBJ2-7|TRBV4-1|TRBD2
TGCGCCAGCAGCCAAGCGGGGAGTCGGGGGGGGCGCGACTCCTACGAGCAGTACTTC
CASSQAGSRGGRDSYEQYF
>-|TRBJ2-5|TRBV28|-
TGTGCCAGCAGCCCGAGTTATGGGGGGACCCAGTACTTC
CASSPSYGGTQYF
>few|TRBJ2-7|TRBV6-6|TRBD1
TGTGCCAGCAGTCACCAGGGGGCGCCTGAGGAGCAGTACTTC
CASSHQGAPEEQYF
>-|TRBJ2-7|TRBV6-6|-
TGTGCCAGCAGCCCGATTAGCGGGACAGTCTACGAGCAGTACTTC
CASSPISGTVYEQYF
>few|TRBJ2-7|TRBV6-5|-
TGTGCCAGCAACCCGGGGCAGGGGAGCTCCTACGAGCAGTACTTC
CASNPGQGSSYEQYF
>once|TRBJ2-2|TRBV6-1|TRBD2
TGTGCCAGCAGTGGGGGGGGAACCGGGGAGCTGTTTTTT
CASSGGGTGELFF
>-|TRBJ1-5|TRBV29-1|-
TGCAGCGTTAGGACAGACCATAGCAATCAGCCCCAGCATTTT
CSVRTDHSNQPQHF